Listed here are 13 T cell receptor beta chains from one sample, sequenced in a study of blood T cell repertoires in COVID-19. Here immunoSEQ multiplex PCR was the method, and the copy in TCRdb shows in-frame clones only, minus some. The sample consists of more than 250,000 clones, 85% of them appearing once. The specimen sequenced was peripheral blood. Every receptor here comes from a man aged 50-59 years with active or convalescent COVID-19.

This chain connects TRBV5-1 to TRBJ2-1; 11 nucleotides line up with TRBD2. In germline, CDR1 is SGHRS, CDR2 YFSETQ. CDR3 size: 16 residues. Losses at the gene ends were 4 bases for V and 7 bases for J; bases not matched to a gene: 10. The CDR3 spells CASSPVAGGPENEQFF. The CDR3 bases are TGCGCCAGCAGCCCCGTAGCGGGAGGGCCGGAAAATGAGCAGTTCTTC.

This chain connects TRBV12-3 or TRBV12-4 to TRBJ2-1, with TRBD1 matching 7 bases. This CDR3 is 13 amino acids long. J gave up 5 bases and V 6 bases, and 4 bases lay outside the gene matches. Here the CDR3 DNA reads TGTGCCAGCAGCCTCGGGACAGACAATGAGCAGTTCTTC. Its translation is CASSLGTDNEQFF.

The V and J genes are TRBV27 and TRBJ1-6; unclear D gene. The CDR3 contains 15 residues. CDR1 MNHEY and CDR2 SMNVEV come from the germline V gene (reference sequence). Trimming cost V 7 bases and J 8 bases, with 18 bases left between them. DNA of the CDR3: TGTGCCAGCACCCCTCGGAGGCCGAGGGATTCACCCCTCCACTTT. Translation: CASTPRRPRDSPLHF.

This chain links TRBV9 with TRBJ1-1; no firm D call. Per the germline V gene, CDR1 is SGDLS and CDR2 is YYNGEE. The CDR3 totals 14 residues. The ends were cut back, 0 bases at V and 1 base at J, with 7 bases in the middle. The CDR3 here is CASSVAQANTEAFF. The CDR3 coding sequence is TGTGCCAGCAGCGTAGCTCAGGCGAACACTGAAGCTTTCTTT.

The rearrangement links TRBV9 to TRBJ2-1, with 10 bases that match TRBD2. The length of the CDR3 is 14 residues. Germline CDR1 is SGDLS and CDR2 is YYNGEE. After removal of 0 bases from V and 12 bases from J, the junction contained 6 bases not matched to a gene. The CDR3 is CASSVGQREGGQFF. DNA of the CDR3: TGTGCCAGCAGCGTAGGCCAGCGGGAGGGCGGGCAGTTCTTC.

The gene calls are TRBV5-4 and TRBJ2-5; tentative D call: TRBD2 (6 bases). V was pared by 4 bases and J by 3 bases, with 13 bases between. The germline gives CDR1 SGHNT, CDR2 YYREEE (reference sequence). CDR3 length: 14 amino acids. The CDR3 here is CASSPGLQEETQYF. CDR3 in DNA: TGTGCCAGCAGCCCGGGACTTCAGGAAGAGACCCAGTACTTC.

The V call is TRBV30, the J call TRBJ2-1, with D maybe TRBD2 (6 bases). CDR1 and CDR2 (germline): GTSNPN, SVGIG (reference sequence). Trimming shortened V by 0 bases and J by 3 bases, and 18 bases separated the two germline ends. The CDR3 has 17 amino acids. Written as DNA, the CDR3 is TGTGCCTGGAGTGTTAGCGGCGGGACGGCTCTCTACAATGAGCAGTTCTTC. It encodes CAWSVSGGTALYNEQFF.

This clone was found once. Lacking the conserved final phenylalanine or tryptophan, this CDR3 likely reflects a read error. The DNA is omitted, as the CDR3 cannot be located on it reliably, and the CDR3 follows TCRdb's listing. V and J are TRBV9 and TRBJ1-5; the table's D gene call, TRBD1, was not cross checked with the DNA. The CDR3 spans 11 residues, counting both ends. CDR1 is SGDLS, CDR2 YYNGEE, per germline. CDR3 sequence reads: CASSVVRTGRL.

This chain uses TRBV30 with TRBJ1-5, with 8 bases matching TRBD1. Germline V gives CDR1 GTSNPN, CDR2 SVGIG (reference sequence). V lost 1 base and J lost 4; bases outside the gene matches: 0. This CDR3 is built from 13 residues. CDR3 nucleotides: TGTGCCTGGAGTGGACAGGGGAATCAGCCCCAGCATTTT. Its translation is CAWSGQGNQPQHF.

The chain recombines TRBV5-1 with TRBJ2-1; D is perhaps TRBD2 (6 bases). Trimming left V 0 bases short and J 4 bases short, with 17 bases between. CDR1 SGHRS and CDR2 YFSETQ come from the germline V gene. This CDR3 region has 17 residues. As DNA, the CDR3 is TGCGCCAGCAGCTTGGCGGGTCCCGGGACTCCGTACAATGAGCAGTTCTTC. Protein: CASSLAGPGTPYNEQFF.

The chain couples TRBV4-3 to TRBJ2-2; maybe TRBD1 (6 bases). V lost 6 bases and J 6 bases, leaving 20 bases between the germline ends. The CDR3 runs 16 residues. Germline CDR1 and CDR2: LGHNA and YSLEER. CDR3 sequence: CASSRGTTRAPGELFF. CDR3 sequence (DNA): TGCGCCAGCAGTCGAGGGACAACCAGGGCCCCCGGGGAGCTGTTTTTT.

The chain links TRBV6-5 to TRBJ2-7, with D unclear. CDR1 is MNHEY, CDR2 SVGAGI, per germline. V shed 2 bases and J shed 5 bases, with 13 bases lying between them. The CDR3 extends over 14 amino acids. The CDR3: CASSYGLLGNEQYF. As DNA, the CDR3 is TGTGCCAGCAGTTACGGGCTCCTTGGAAACGAGCAGTACTTC.

This clone is a singleton in its sample. V usage is TRBV7-2 and J usage is TRBJ2-7; TRBD2 is a possible D gene (6 bases). The V gene lost 6 bases and the J gene lost 1 base, with 16 bases spanning the gap. The CDR3 loop spans 15 amino acids. Germline V CDR1 and CDR2: SGHTA, FQGNSA. In DNA form, the CDR3 reads TGTGCCAGCAGGATCCGCGGGACTTCTTCCTACGAGCAGTACTTC. It encodes CASRIRGTSSYEQYF.